These T cell receptor beta chains were read from a single sample in a study of beta chain features in type 1 diabetes. Sequencing was performed with immunoSEQ multiplex PCR; in TCRdb, only in-frame clones are kept and a portion is missing. In the table there are roughly 250,000 clones, around 10% of which are singletons. Source material: naive CD4+ T cells from blood. All receptors come from a young woman in good health. The CDR3 runs from the conserved cysteine through the conserved F or W.

J gene: TRBJ2-5
V gene: TRBV7-8
CDR3 protein: CASSVDREETQYF

J gene: TRBJ2-7
V gene: TRBV28
CDR3 protein: CASSFKGQGGVQYF

J gene: TRBJ2-7
V gene: TRBV19
CDR3 protein: CASSISQGGIYEQYF

J gene: TRBJ2-7
V gene: TRBV5-4
CDR3 protein: CASSPRQGPYEQYF

J gene: TRBJ1-1
V gene: TRBV2
CDR3 protein: CASSQGLRTEAFF

J gene: TRBJ2-2
V gene: TRBV5-6
CDR3 protein: CASSLLRDRGSGELFF

J gene: TRBJ1-2
V gene: TRBV7-9
CDR3 protein: CASSFATTNYGYTF

J gene: TRBJ2-1
V gene: TRBV11-1
CDR3 protein: CASSPLLVVNEQFF

J gene: TRBJ1-2
V gene: TRBV7-9
CDR3 protein: CASSDWDNLYGYTF

J gene: TRBJ1-2
V gene: TRBV19
CDR3 protein: CASSHLGTTRDYGYTF

J gene: TRBJ1-2
V gene: TRBV19
CDR3 protein: CASSTNRGGGYTF

J gene: TRBJ2-7
V gene: TRBV4-1
CDR3 protein: CASSQDSFFAGNPYEQYF

J gene: TRBJ1-5
V gene: TRBV12-5
CDR3 protein: CASGWDTDNQPQHF

J gene: TRBJ2-7
V gene: TRBV27
CDR3 protein: CASSSAGGPHYEQYF

J gene: TRBJ2-1
V gene: TRBV5-1
CDR3 protein: CASSLGARQGFSNEQFF

J gene: TRBJ2-7
V gene: TRBV11-3
CDR3 protein: CASSLTSGEQYF

J gene: TRBJ1-3
V gene: TRBV30
CDR3 protein: CAWRDRGTSGNTIYF

J gene: TRBJ1-2
V gene: TRBV19
CDR3 protein: CASSGQTGIYGYTF

J gene: TRBJ2-5
V gene: TRBV4-1
CDR3 protein: CASSQDGARQETQYF

J gene: TRBJ2-1
V gene: TRBV5-4
CDR3 protein: CASSLARKGRDEQFF

J gene: TRBJ1-2
V gene: TRBV10-3
CDR3 protein: CAISDQYPDRPIFNYGYTF

J gene: TRBJ2-1
V gene: TRBV19
CDR3 protein: CASKPSIGLAGTGEQFF

J gene: TRBJ1-1
V gene: TRBV7-2
CDR3 protein: CASSLGMGGITEAFF

J gene: TRBJ1-1
V gene: TRBV5-1
CDR3 protein: CASSRDSTGTNTEAFF

J gene: TRBJ1-4
V gene: TRBV12-5
CDR3 protein: CASGPGTGHMGEKLFF

J gene: TRBJ2-1
V gene: TRBV4-2
CDR3 protein: CASTTPGLAGGGNEQFF

J gene: TRBJ2-1
V gene: TRBV5-4
CDR3 protein: CASSWTGMNEQFF

J gene: TRBJ1-6
V gene: TRBV5-1
CDR3 protein: CASSLTPGHLRDPLHF

J gene: TRBJ2-3
V gene: TRBV30
CDR3 protein: CAWRVGGAVDTQYF

J gene: TRBJ2-7
V gene: TRBV7-2
CDR3 protein: CASSRGRSYEQYF

J gene: TRBJ1-4
V gene: TRBV11-2
CDR3 protein: CASSVGQNLGEKLFF

J gene: TRBJ2-7
V gene: TRBV30
CDR3 protein: CAWSLAESSYEQYF

J gene: TRBJ2-5
V gene: TRBV30
CDR3 protein: CAGGASGGAPETQYF

J gene: TRBJ2-5
V gene: TRBV7-9
CDR3 protein: CASSPSVETQYF

J gene: TRBJ2-3
V gene: TRBV25-1
CDR3 protein: CASSALLAGVGDTQYF

J gene: TRBJ2-1
V gene: TRBV19
CDR3 protein: CASSTHSISGGAYNEQFF

J gene: TRBJ2-1
V gene: TRBV6-1
CDR3 protein: CASSGLERGPSYNEQFF

J gene: TRBJ1-4
V gene: TRBV9
CDR3 protein: CASSVGTGWSNEKLFF

J gene: TRBJ2-3
V gene: TRBV20-1
CDR3 protein: CSAKGGTSWYF

J gene: TRBJ1-5
V gene: TRBV6-5
CDR3 protein: CASRQRAGNQPQHF

J gene: TRBJ1-1
V gene: TRBV19
CDR3 protein: CASNNRGNTEAFF

J gene: TRBJ1-1
V gene: TRBV4-2
CDR3 protein: CASSFKGTDEAFF

J gene: TRBJ1-1
V gene: TRBV5-1
CDR3 protein: CASSLEGAVRLGGAFF

J gene: TRBJ2-2
V gene: TRBV7-8
CDR3 protein: CASSLDRVKHTGELFF

J gene: TRBJ2-6
V gene: TRBV11-2
CDR3 protein: CASSLRVDSSSGANVLTF

J gene: TRBJ1-2
V gene: TRBV5-4
CDR3 protein: CASSSLRRQDYGYTF

J gene: TRBJ2-2
V gene: TRBV7-7
CDR3 protein: CASSSSGRNTGELFF

J gene: TRBJ2-7
V gene: TRBV11-1
CDR3 protein: CASSLRGINYEQYF

J gene: TRBJ2-5
V gene: TRBV10-3
CDR3 protein: CAISESSPVSGETQYF

J gene: TRBJ1-3
V gene: TRBV28
CDR3 protein: CASSTRLGTNSGNTIYF

J gene: TRBJ2-6
V gene: TRBV6-5
CDR3 protein: CASRGGGSGANVLTF

J gene: TRBJ2-6
V gene: TRBV4-2
CDR3 protein: CASSRLGDRVGVSGANVLTF

J gene: TRBJ1-1
V gene: TRBV12-5
CDR3 protein: CASGLVPFGRGDTEAFF

J gene: TRBJ2-5
V gene: TRBV5-1
CDR3 protein: CASRQGGGETQYF

J gene: TRBJ1-1
V gene: TRBV6-4
CDR3 protein: CASRQGRWTEAFF